This T cell receptor beta chain was sequenced in a study of stem cell transplantation in POMP-related autoinflammatory disease (dated by TCRdb to the early 2020s). Some background on the complete study: The study hypothesized that defective thymoproteasomes impair MHC class I-dependent CD8+ T-cell differentiation and positive selection, skewing the TRB repertoire. Before transplant, patients showed CD4+ naive T-cell skewing, low CD8+ T-cell proportions, and reduced T-cell cytokine secretion. The effect of POMP deficiency on T-cell receptor beta repertoire diversity and CDR3 characteristics was assessed using high-throughput TRB sequencing. The investigation overall reported the following: In PRAID patients, the trend toward increased clonality and lower diversity reached statistical significance only for regulatory T cells. PRAID patients showed a restricted number of unique TRB V-J gene pairings. A trend toward lower TRB diversity and higher clonality was observed in PRAID patients across all analyzed T-cell subsets.

Comment on this clone: It has no known antigen specificity. Per-base qualities were not stored, and no clone one base away is much larger.

This specimen's time point label, interpreted: before hematopoietic stem cell transplant. PRAID was characterized by prominent immunodeficiency alongside autoinflammation. Before TRB sequencing, the T-cell subsets, namely conventional T cells, CD8+ T cells, regulatory T cells, and T follicular helper cells, were sorted. Receptor amplification or capture employed the immunoSEQ multiplex PCR assay. On the authors' methods: Shannon entropy, which takes clonal size distribution into account, was used to quantify repertoire diversity. Clonotype distribution inequality was measured with the Gini-Simpson index (Simpson_1-D). This immuneACCESS table, as held by TCRdb, lists in-frame sequences with V and J called but not all clones. Of the missing ones, under half trace to an unresolved V gene in checked studies; the others have no known cause. From that table come the V and J calls and clone size; the DNA was used to work out D and trimming. The sample table holds some 30,000 clones, of which about 90% were seen once. The ten largest account for approximately 0.72% of the sample.

Trimming removed 6 bases from V and 8 bases from J, leaving 16 bases between the germline ends. The germline V gene yields MDHEN for CDR1 and SYDVKM for CDR2. The CDR3 runs 13 amino acids, cysteine and phenylalanine included. The only DNA kept is the CDR3, 39 bases in frame from the first base. The sequence is built from TRBV28 and TRBJ1-2, with TRBD1 perhaps the D gene, on 6 matching bases. The input for sequencing was CD4+ T cells from PBMCs, taken before stem cell transplantation. The sequence derives from a human donor with POMP-related autoinflammation and immune dysregulation (PRAID). The CDR3 region reads CASRTPGGLGYTF. The sequence in DNA is TGTGCCAGCAGAACGCCGGGGGGGCTGGGCTACACCTTC.